The present T cell receptor (beta chain) was sequenced within a study of cytomegalovirus exposure and HLA in healthy donors. Study-level points and caveats: TCR beta V segments were, for the most part, productive about 87% or about 30% of the time in an earlier analysis. According to the study, around 150 TCR beta chains were cytomegalovirus-associated.

There were likely unrecorded immune exposures, though donors were nominally healthy when sampled. The PCR made use of 60 Vbeta and 13 Jbeta primers. Original processing notes: Roughly 10 million shared chains were among approximately 87 million unique TCR beta chains counted in a later analysis. Libraries were prepared by immunoSEQ multiplex PCR; TCRdb keeps only in-frame clonotypes and omits some of them. That table gives V, J and clone size, and the DNA gave D and trimming. The sample shows under 200,000 clones, around 77% of them seen only once. Turning to this clone: The antigen remains undetermined.

V trimming: 5 bases; J trimming: 6 bases; junction bases outside the gene matches: 7. Germline CDR1 and CDR2: SGHNT and YYREEE (reference sequence). CDR3 length equals 14 residues. The source is a man in his 60s in good health and CMV-seronegative. The specimen was PBMCs. The chain links TRBV5-4 to TRBJ2-2, with 7 bases that match TRBD1. The CDR3 DNA is TGTGCCAGCAGTCCCCGGACAGGCCCCGGGGAGCTGTTTTTT. This gives the protein CASSPRTGPGELFF.